Below, 21 T cell receptor beta chains from the same sample are listed, as sequenced in a study of cytomegalovirus exposure and HLA in healthy donors. With 60 Vbeta and 13 Jbeta primers, the PCR was carried out. Produced via immunoSEQ multiplex PCR; TCRdb's table is partial and in-frame only. The sample consists of 90,000 or so clones, around four fifths of them appearing once. Sequencing input: PBMCs. The source is a man aged 30 to 39 in good health and CMV-seropositive.

This chain joins TRBV18 and TRBJ1-5, with D possibly TRBD1 on 5 matching bases. The CDR3 totals 12 residues. Germline CDR1 and CDR2: KGHSH and LQKENI. Trimming took off 3 bases at V and 9 bases at J, with 9 bases between the two ends. The CDR3 reads CASSPPGGPQHF. CDR3 DNA sequence: TGTGCCAGCTCACCGCCGGGGGGGCCCCAGCATTTT.

The rearrangement joins TRBV6-5 to TRBJ1-1, with 7 bases lining up with TRBD1. This CDR3 has 15 amino acids. Germline V gene data show CDR1 as MNHEY and CDR2 as SVGAGI. Trimming removed 6 bases from V and 3 bases from J; junction bases left unmatched: 10. CDR3 protein: CASRDPRGRDTEAFF. DNA of the CDR3: TGTGCCAGCAGGGACCCTAGGGGGCGCGACACTGAAGCTTTCTTT.

The V gene is TRBV14, the J gene TRBJ2-3, with D perhaps TRBD1 (6 bases). There are 18 residues in the CDR3. The V gene lost 0 bases and the J gene lost 0 bases, with 16 bases spanning the gap. Germline V lookup: CDR1 SGHDN, CDR2 FVKESK. The CDR3 here is CASSQDLVLGASTDTQYF. CDR3 DNA sequence: TGTGCCAGCAGCCAAGATTTAGTATTGGGGGCGAGCACAGATACGCAGTATTTT.

The rearrangement links TRBV19 to TRBJ1-6; TRBD1 aligns across 7 bases. Per germline, CDR1 LNHDA and CDR2 SQIVND (reference sequence). V lost 7 bases, J lost 10 bases, and 10 bases stayed unmatched. CDR3 length equals 14 residues. This chain's CDR3 is CASTPGTAQSPLHF. CDR3 nucleotides: TGTGCCAGTACCCCCGGGACAGCCCAGTCACCCCTCCACTTT.

The table lists this clone with a count of one. This chain joins TRBV5-1 and TRBJ1-5; 7 nucleotides match TRBD1. Germline V gene data show CDR1 as SGHRS and CDR2 as YFSETQ. Trimming took 5 bases from V and 0 from J; bases not matched to a gene: 2. The CDR3 runs to 14 residues. CDR3: CASRYRGSNQPQHF. CDR3 nucleotide sequence: TGCGCCAGCAGGTACAGGGGTAGCAATCAGCCCCAGCATTTT.

The gene calls are TRBV6-5 and TRBJ1-1, with unresolved D. Germline assignment: CDR1 MNHEY and CDR2 SVGAGI. The V end lost 5 bases, the J end lost 2 bases, and 15 bases lay between the germline ends. CDR3 length equals 15 residues. CDR3 in amino acids: CASSARGRPNTEAFF. CDR3 DNA sequence: TGTGCCAGCAGTGCCCGGGGTCGACCAAACACTGAAGCTTTCTTT.

The J gene is TRBJ1-2, the V gene TRBV18, with D hard to call. The CDR3 has 12 residues. Germline values: CDR1 KGHSH, CDR2 LQKENI. With 2 bases removed from V and 6 bases from J, the gap between germline ends came to 7 bases. CDR3 DNA sequence: TGTGCCAGCTCACCAACGGGGAATGGCTACACCTTC. It specifies CASSPTGNGYTF.

As regards this clone: A far bigger clonotype differs at one base, so this is likely a read error. V and J are TRBV11-2 and TRBJ2-2; 7 nucleotides agree with TRBD2. V shed 5 bases, J shed 3 bases, and the junction held 3 bases outside the gene matches. The CDR3 contains 14 residues. CDR1 and CDR2 (germline): SGHAT, FQNNGV. DNA for the CDR3: TGTGCCAGCAGCCGAGGACTAGACACCGGGGAGCTGTTTTTT. Translation gives CASSRGLDTGELFF.

The chain joins TRBV28 to TRBJ2-5; D remains unclear. The end of the DNA fits TRBJ2-7 better, so the J call may be wrong. Germline CDR1 and CDR2: MDHEN and SYDVKM. This CDR3 has 14 amino acids. The CDR3 loop is CASSLWGPTYEQYF. The CDR3 coding sequence is TGTGCCAGCAGTTTATGGGGCCCGACGTACGAGCAGTACTTC.

The chain is built from TRBV18 and TRBJ1-1, with D possibly being TRBD1 (5 bases). Germline V gives CDR1 KGHSH, CDR2 LQKENI. V was trimmed by 2 bases and J by 0 bases, leaving 10 bases between them. This CDR3 contains 15 residues. CDR3 loop: CASSPSQELNTEAFF. For the CDR3, the DNA is TGTGCCAGCTCACCATCACAGGAATTGAACACTGAAGCTTTCTTT.

This clone appeared a few times. The chain combines TRBV30 with TRBJ1-5; perhaps TRBD1 as D (5 bases). V lost 0 bases and J 11 bases, leaving 17 bases between the germline ends. This CDR3 region has 14 residues. Germline assignment: CDR1 GTSNPN and CDR2 SVGIG (reference sequence). CDR3 amino acids: CAWSVGANQVAQHF. The CDR3 DNA follows: TGTGCCTGGAGTGTAGGGGCTAACCAAGTGGCCCAGCATTTT. The full variable domain, its missing parts supplied by reference TRBV30 and TRBJ1-5, is SQTIHQWPATLVQPVGSPLSLECTVEGTSNPNLYWYRQAAGRGLQLLFYSVGIGQISSEVPQNLSASRPQDRQFILSSKKLLLSDSGFYLCAWSVGANQVAQHFGDGTRLSIL.

The gene calls are TRBV15 and TRBJ2-1, with D maybe TRBD2 (6 bases). This CDR3 comprises 16 residues. The V gene's germline CDR1 is LNHNV and CDR2 YYDKDF (reference sequence). The ends were cut back, 1 base at V and 2 bases at J, with 12 bases in the middle. The CDR3 DNA reads TGTGCCACCAGCAGAGTTGGGGGGATGGCCTACAATGAGCAGTTCTTC. Translating it yields CATSRVGGMAYNEQFF.

The V call is TRBV11-2, the J call TRBJ2-4, with 8 bases matching TRBD1. V lost 3 bases and J lost 0; bases outside the gene matches: 13. The CDR3 sequence is 19 residues long. Germline-derived CDR1 and CDR2 are SGHAT and FQNNGV. The CDR3 spells CASSFFQGATTIAKNIQYF. The CDR3, as DNA: TGTGCCAGCAGCTTCTTTCAGGGGGCCACCACTATAGCCAAAAACATTCAGTACTTC.

This clone occurred a few times. The gene calls are TRBV10-3 and TRBJ2-1; possible D gene TRBD2, 5 bases. Germline V gene sequence: CDR1 ENHRY, CDR2 SYGVKD. The CDR3 has 17 residues. Deletions cut 0 bases from V and 5 bases from J, with 17 bases between. The CDR3 spells CAISESILQRKNNEQFF. The CDR3 nucleotides read TGTGCCATCAGTGAGTCGATATTACAGCGGAAAAACAATGAGCAGTTCTTC.

The rearrangement joins TRBV7-9 to TRBJ2-1; 7 nucleotides match TRBD1. V shed 5 bases and J 4 bases; nucleotides not matched to a gene: 14. Looked up from germline, CDR1 is SEHNR and CDR2 is FQNEAQ (reference sequence). This CDR3 is 17 amino acids long. The CDR3, as DNA: TGTGCCAGCAGCCCGACCACGGACAGGAGAAAATACAATGAGCAGTTCTTC. It specifies CASSPTTDRRKYNEQFF.

The rearrangement joins TRBV4-1 to TRBJ1-1; D unresolved. The CDR3 has 15 residues. The V end was cut by 0 bases, the J end by 2 bases, with 10 bases between. The germline V gene encodes CDR1 MGHRA and CDR2 YSYEKL. The CDR3 DNA is TGCGCCAGCAGCCAAGATCTGAACAGTAACACTGAAGCTTTCTTT. It encodes CASSQDLNSNTEAFF.

This clone has more than one count but fewer than ten. The chain uses TRBV19 and TRBJ2-1; 9 bases map to TRBD1. Germline CDR1 reads LNHDA; CDR2 reads SQIVND (reference sequence). J lost 5 bases, V lost 5 bases, and 7 bases had no gene match. The CDR3 consists of 15 residues. The CDR3 nucleotides are TGTGCCAGTAGTCTCCGGGACAGGGATGACAATGAGCAGTTCTTC. Translation: CASSLRDRDDNEQFF.

The chain joins TRBV7-9 to TRBJ2-7; 7 positions match TRBD2. With V trimmed by 0 bases and J by 3 bases, 2 bases remained unmatched. Germline loops: CDR1 SEHNR, CDR2 FQNEAQ (reference sequence). The CDR3 runs to 14 residues. In nucleotides, the CDR3 is TGTGCCAGCAGCTTAGCGGGGGGGAGCTACGAGCAGTACTTC. It specifies CASSLAGGSYEQYF.

The rearrangement uses TRBV11-3 and TRBJ2-1; 10 nucleotides agree with TRBD2. Germline V gives CDR1 SGHNT, CDR2 YENEEA. The CDR3 covers 18 residues. The V segment lost 0 bases and the J segment 0 bases; nucleotides outside the gene matches: 5. The CDR3 sequence is CASSLEPSGGLSYNEQFF. CDR3 in DNA: TGTGCCAGCAGCTTAGAGCCTAGCGGGGGCCTCTCCTACAATGAGCAGTTCTTC.

CDR3 region: CASTQGGTGLSEQYF. CDR3 nucleotides: TGTGCCAGCACCCAGGGCGGGACAGGGCTTAGCGAGCAGTACTTC. The chain links TRBV28 to TRBJ2-7; 9 positions match TRBD1. After removal of 7 bases from V and 6 bases from J, the junction contained 13 bases not matched to a gene. The CDR3 has 15 residues. Germline V gene sequence: CDR1 MDHEN, CDR2 SYDVKM.

The CDR3 coding sequence is TGTGCCAGCAGTCGGACAATCCTCTATGGCTACACCTTC. This translates into CASSRTILYGYTF. The V call is TRBV28, the J call TRBJ1-2, with D possibly TRBD1 on 5 matching bases. The CDR3 is made up of 13 amino acids. The ends were cut back, 5 bases at V and 4 bases at J, with 11 bases in the middle. Germline V gives CDR1 MDHEN, CDR2 SYDVKM.